The rows below give T cell receptor beta chains drawn from one sample of a study of blood T cell repertoires in COVID-19. TCRdb's table, derived via immunoSEQ multiplex PCR, lists solely in-frame clones and lacks some. The table shows 360,000 or so clones, with around four fifths occurring only once. The sequenced sample was PBMCs or T cells enriched from blood (not recorded which). These receptors all come from a woman between 45 and 60 years old who had recovered from COVID-19. The conserved cysteine and the conserved F or W are not part of the CDR3 here. Fields, in order: V gene, D gene, J gene, CDR3 protein. A D gene is named only where the DNA matches it firmly.

v_gene: TRBV3-1/TRBV3-2
d_gene: TRBD1
j_gene: TRBJ1-6
CDR3aa: ASSQDWDRVKNSYNSPLH

v_gene: TRBV24-1
d_gene: .
j_gene: TRBJ2-2
CDR3aa: ATSDPTGGELF

v_gene: TRBV21-1
d_gene: .
j_gene: TRBJ2-1
CDR3aa: ASWPTSDGDEQF

v_gene: TRBV6-5
d_gene: TRBD2
j_gene: TRBJ2-7
CDR3aa: ASSPREGDEQY

v_gene: TRBV5-1
d_gene: .
j_gene: TRBJ1-3
CDR3aa: ASRSAGISGNTIY

v_gene: TRBV30
d_gene: .
j_gene: TRBJ2-7
CDR3aa: AWSALGAYAYEQY

v_gene: TRBV30
d_gene: TRBD2
j_gene: TRBJ2-7
CDR3aa: AWSIGGGYEQY

v_gene: TRBV14
d_gene: TRBD1
j_gene: TRBJ1-3
CDR3aa: ASSLRGGFNGNTIY

v_gene: TRBV6-2/TRBV6-3
d_gene: .
j_gene: TRBJ1-2
CDR3aa: ASSYDPQGSDYGYT

v_gene: TRBV20-1
d_gene: TRBD1
j_gene: TRBJ2-7
CDR3aa: SASGTGEQY

v_gene: TRBV6-5
d_gene: TRBD1
j_gene: TRBJ1-2
CDR3aa: ATWDRANYGYT

v_gene: TRBV4-1
d_gene: .
j_gene: TRBJ1-5
CDR3aa: ASSQEGAYSNQPQH